One sample yielded the 16 T cell receptor beta chains listed below, sequenced in a study of graft-versus-host responses after intestinal transplantation. Some clones are missing from TCRdb's copy, which holds only in-frame ones; the method was immunoSEQ multiplex PCR. Altogether 95,000 to 110,000 clones are present, roughly nine tenths being singletons, with the ten largest covering about 0.9%. The antigens these receptors bind are not known. This specimen consisted of unstimulated CD4+ T cells sorted from spleen or lymph node cells, obtained before intestinal transplant. The receptor set was obtained from a human donor who received an intestinal transplant.

The V and J genes are TRBV5-4 and TRBJ2-1, with a possible D match to TRBD2 (5 bases). The V end was cut by 4 bases, the J end by 5 bases, with 13 bases between. This CDR3 is built from 14 residues. Germline-derived CDR1 and CDR2 are SGHNT and YYREEE (reference sequence). CDR3 residues: CASSPLLGNNEQFF. CDR3 nucleotides: TGTGCCAGCAGCCCCCTACTAGGGAACAATGAGCAGTTCTTC.

The rearrangement joins TRBV5-1 to TRBJ2-3; 11 positions agree with TRBD2. This CDR3 has 17 amino acids. Germline-derived CDR1 and CDR2 are SGHRS and YFSETQ. V was clipped by 0 bases and J by 2 bases; unmatched bases: 5. CDR3 region: CASSLDLAGGYTDTQYF. The CDR3 coding sequence is TGCGCCAGCAGCTTGGATCTAGCGGGAGGATACACAGATACGCAGTATTTT.

The chain uses TRBV18 and TRBJ2-3; 14 nucleotides agree with TRBD2. This CDR3 has 16 residues. Trimming at V came to 0 bases and at J to 4 bases, leaving 0 bases not matched to a gene. Germline V gene sequence: CDR1 KGHSH, CDR2 LQKENI. CDR3 coding DNA: TGTGCCAGCTCACCACCGACTAGCGGGGGGGCAGATACGCAGTATTTT. It encodes CASSPPTSGGADTQYF.

The CDR3 protein is CASSLVAGRTQYF. The CDR3 nucleotides read TGCGCCAGCAGCTTGGTAGCGGGTCGGACCCAGTACTTC. The rearrangement uses TRBV5-1 and TRBJ2-5, with 7 bases lining up with TRBD2. CDR3 length: 13 residues. Germline CDR1 reads SGHRS; CDR2 reads YFSETQ. The J segment lost 7 bases and the V segment lost 0 bases, leaving 3 bases of the junction unmatched.

The chain has TRBV10-1 and TRBJ1-1, with a tentative D call TRBD1 (5 bases). This CDR3 region has 14 residues. Looked up from germline, CDR1 is WNHNN and CDR2 is SYGVQD (reference sequence). V shed 3 bases and J shed 0 bases, with 8 bases lying between them. The CDR3 loop reads CASSDGAMNTEAFF. The CDR3 DNA follows: TGCGCCAGCAGTGACGGGGCTATGAACACTGAAGCTTTCTTT.

This clone was recorded only once. The chain carries TRBV5-1 and TRBJ2-3; 7 bases match TRBD2. CDR1 SGHRS and CDR2 YFSETQ come from the germline V gene. The CDR3 consists of 15 residues. Losses at the gene ends were 4 bases for V and 4 bases for J; bases not matched to a gene: 9. DNA of the CDR3: TGCGCCAGCAGCGTTGCGGGAGTCCCTCCAGATACGCAGTATTTT. Residues: CASSVAGVPPDTQYF.

This clone is medium-sized within its sample. J is TRBJ1-3 and V is TRBV6-5; D remains ambiguous. The CDR3 is 14 residues long. Trimming shortened V by 2 bases and J by 0 bases, and 5 bases separated the two germline ends. CDR1 is MNHEY and CDR2 is SVGAGI in the germline V gene. Written as DNA, the CDR3 is TGTGCCAGCAGTTACAGGAGCTCTGGAAACACCATATATTTT. This codes for CASSYRSSGNTIYF.

The chain has TRBV6-5 and TRBJ2-7; TRBD2 matches 8 bases. Germline V lookup: CDR1 MNHEY, CDR2 SVGAGI. The CDR3 runs to 15 residues. Unmatched junction bases numbered 9, after V lost 4 bases and J lost 4 bases. The CDR3 is CASSFTPLAVYEQYF. The DNA for the CDR3 is TGTGCCAGCAGTTTCACCCCACTAGCGGTATACGAGCAGTACTTC.

The J gene is TRBJ2-7, the V gene TRBV9; D unresolved. Trimming stripped 4 bases from V and 0 bases from J, with 11 bases between. CDR1 and CDR2 from the germline V gene are SGDLS and YYNGEE. There are 14 residues in the CDR3. The CDR3 bases are TGTGCCAGCAGCCAGAATTTGGGCTCCTACGAGCAGTACTTC. This gives the protein CASSQNLGSYEQYF.

This clone was seen more than once but under ten times. J is TRBJ1-1 and V is TRBV28; D is uncertain. Trimming pared 8 bases from V and 7 bases from J, leaving 11 bases between. CDR1 is MDHEN, CDR2 SYDVKM, per germline. The CDR3 length is 11 residues. In DNA form, the CDR3 reads TGTGCCAGCCTCTCTTCAGTTGAAGCTTTCTTT. The encoded protein is CASLSSVEAFF.

In nucleotides, the CDR3 is TGTGCCAGCAGCAAAGTCCTTGACAGTTGTCTTTATGAAAAACTGTTTTTT. This translates into CASSKVLDSCLYEKLFF. V gene TRBV21-1 combines with J gene TRBJ1-4; the listed D gene, TRBD1, was not tested against the DNA. TRBV21-1 is flagged as a pseudogene. This CDR3 contains 17 residues.

The CDR3 is CASSPGQGRTGELFF. The CDR3 nucleotides read TGTGCCAGCAGCCCCGGACAGGGGCGGACCGGGGAGCTGTTTTTT. The rearrangement links TRBV7-3 to TRBJ2-2, with 9 bases fitting TRBD1. Germline-derived CDR1 and CDR2 are SGHTA and FQGTGA. V lost 5 bases to trimming and J lost 5 bases; unmatched junction nucleotides: 6. The CDR3 has 15 residues. The whole variable domain, filled in from reference TRBV7-3 and TRBJ2-2, reads GAGVSQTPSNKVTEKGKYVELRCDPISGHTALYWYRQSLGQGPEFLIYFQGTGAADDSGLPNDRFFAVRPEGSVSTLKIQRTERGDSAVYLCASSPGQGRTGELFFGEGSRLTVL.

The chain is built from TRBV10-3 and TRBJ1-1, with unresolved D. The CDR3 runs to 12 residues. Germline loops: CDR1 ENHRY, CDR2 SYGVKD. V was pared by 8 bases and J by 6 bases, with 13 bases between. The CDR3 DNA sequence: TGTGCCATCTCGGGATCGTCGGCTGAAGCTTTCTTT. It translates to CAISGSSAEAFF.

This clone was seen just once. This sequence joins TRBV4-1 and TRBJ2-1, with D possibly TRBD2 on 5 matching bases. The V end lost 0 bases, the J end lost 4 bases, and 19 bases lay between the germline ends. Germline values: CDR1 MGHRA, CDR2 YSYEKL. This CDR3 is built from 18 residues. Here the CDR3 reads CASSQDRGTLKRYNEQFF. The CDR3 region has the DNA TGCGCCAGCAGCCAAGATCGGGGAACGCTTAAAAGATACAATGAGCAGTTCTTC.

The chain has TRBV5-6 and TRBJ1-1; TRBD1 matches 8 bases. J lost 3 bases, V lost 4 bases, and 5 bases had no gene match. Germline assignment: CDR1 SGHDT and CDR2 YYEEEE. CDR3 length: 14 amino acids. The CDR3 sequence is CASSILQGDTEAFF. CDR3 in DNA: TGTGCCAGCAGCATCCTACAGGGGGACACTGAAGCTTTCTTT.

The chain uses TRBV25-1 and TRBJ2-5, with D unresolved. The length of the CDR3 is 16 residues. V lost 2 bases and J lost 4, with 17 bases in between. Germline V gives CDR1 MGHDK, CDR2 SYGVNS. CDR3 sequence reads: CASSEAGQTPGETQYF. The CDR3 bases are TGTGCCAGCAGTGAAGCAGGCCAAACCCCGGGAGAGACCCAGTACTTC.